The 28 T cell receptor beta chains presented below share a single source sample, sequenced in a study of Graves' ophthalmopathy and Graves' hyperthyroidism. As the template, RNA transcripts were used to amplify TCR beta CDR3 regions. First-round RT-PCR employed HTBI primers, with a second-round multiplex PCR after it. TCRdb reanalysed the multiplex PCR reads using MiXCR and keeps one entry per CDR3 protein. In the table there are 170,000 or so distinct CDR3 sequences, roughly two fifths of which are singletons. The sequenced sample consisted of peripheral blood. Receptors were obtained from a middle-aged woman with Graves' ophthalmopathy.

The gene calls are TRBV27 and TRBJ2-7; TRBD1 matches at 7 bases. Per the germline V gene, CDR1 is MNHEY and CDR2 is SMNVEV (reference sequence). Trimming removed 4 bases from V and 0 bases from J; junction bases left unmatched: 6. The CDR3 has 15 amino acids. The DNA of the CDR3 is TGTGCCAGCAGTTCGACAGGGCCCAGCTCCTACGAGCAGTACTTC. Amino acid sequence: CASSSTGPSSYEQYF.

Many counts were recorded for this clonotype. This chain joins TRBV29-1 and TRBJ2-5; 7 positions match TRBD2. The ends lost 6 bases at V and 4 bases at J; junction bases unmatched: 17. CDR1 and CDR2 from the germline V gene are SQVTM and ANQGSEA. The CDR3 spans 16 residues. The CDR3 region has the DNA TGCAGCGTCCTGATACTAGCGCGAGTTTTAGGAGAGACCCAGTACTTC. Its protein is CSVLILARVLGETQYF. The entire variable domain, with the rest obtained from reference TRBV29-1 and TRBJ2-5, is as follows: SAVISQKPSRDICQRGTSLTIQCQVDSQVTMMFWYRQQPGQSLTLIATANQGSEATYESGFVIDKFPISRPNLTFSTLTVSNMSPEDSSIYLCSVLILARVLGETQYFGPGTRLLVL.

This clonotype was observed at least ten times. CDR3 in DNA: TGTGCCAGCAGTTACTCGATGGTACAGGGGGAATCACCCCTCCACTTT. The encoded protein is CASSYSMVQGESPLHF. This chain joins TRBV6-5 and TRBJ1-6; 8 positions agree with TRBD1. The CDR3 extends over 16 amino acids. CDR1 and CDR2 from the germline V gene are MNHEY and SVGAGI. With 0 bases clipped from V and 10 bases from J, the junction kept 8 bases outside the gene matches.

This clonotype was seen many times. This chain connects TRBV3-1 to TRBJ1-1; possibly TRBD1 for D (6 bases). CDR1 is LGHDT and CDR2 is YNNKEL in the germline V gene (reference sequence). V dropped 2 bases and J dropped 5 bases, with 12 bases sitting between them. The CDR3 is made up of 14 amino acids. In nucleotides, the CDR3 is TGTGCCAGCAGCCAAAGAACCGGGACAACTGAAGCTTTCTTT. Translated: CASSQRTGTTEAFF.

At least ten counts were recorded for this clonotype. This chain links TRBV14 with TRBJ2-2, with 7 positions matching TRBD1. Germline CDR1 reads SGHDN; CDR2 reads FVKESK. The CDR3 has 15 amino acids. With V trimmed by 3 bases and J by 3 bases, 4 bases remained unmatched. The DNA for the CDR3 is TGTGCCAGCAGCCATTGGGACAGAGACACCGGGGAGCTGTTTTTT. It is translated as CASSHWDRDTGELFF.

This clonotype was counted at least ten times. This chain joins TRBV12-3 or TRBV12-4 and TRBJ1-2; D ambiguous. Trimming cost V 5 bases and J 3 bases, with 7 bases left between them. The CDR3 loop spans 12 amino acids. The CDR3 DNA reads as TGTGCCAGCAGTCGGATGGACTATGGCTACACCTTC. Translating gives CASSRMDYGYTF.

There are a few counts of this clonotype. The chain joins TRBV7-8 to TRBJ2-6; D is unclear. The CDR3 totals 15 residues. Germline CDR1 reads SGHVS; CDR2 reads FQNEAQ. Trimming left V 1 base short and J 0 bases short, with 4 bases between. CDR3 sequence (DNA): TGTGCCAGCAGCTTAGAGTCCTCTGGGGCCAACGTCCTGACTTTC. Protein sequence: CASSLESSGANVLTF. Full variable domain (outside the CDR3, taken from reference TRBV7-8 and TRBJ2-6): GAGVSQSPRYKVAKRGQDVALRCDPISGHVSLFWYQQALGQGPEFLTYFQNEAQLDKSGLPSDRFFAERPEGSVSTLKIQRTQQEDSAVYLCASSLESSGANVLTFGAGSRLTVL.

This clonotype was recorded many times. CDR3 nucleotide sequence: TGTGCCAGCAGCTTAAGAGGTCCAGGGGGCGTCATGAACACTGAAGCTTTCTTT. Residues: CASSLRGPGGVMNTEAFF. The chain combines TRBV7-2 with TRBJ1-1; the match to TRBD1 covers 8 bases. This CDR3 contains 18 residues. Germline V gene sequence: CDR1 SGHTA, CDR2 FQGNSA. Trimming took 2 bases from V and 0 from J; bases not matched to a gene: 11.

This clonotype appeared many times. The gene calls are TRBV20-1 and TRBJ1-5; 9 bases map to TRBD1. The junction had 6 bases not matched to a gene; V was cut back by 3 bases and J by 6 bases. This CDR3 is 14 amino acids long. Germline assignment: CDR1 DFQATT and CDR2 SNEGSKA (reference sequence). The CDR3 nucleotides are TGCAGTGCTAGGGGGACAGGGTCTGTTCAGCCCCAGCATTTT. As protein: CSARGTGSVQPQHF.

CDR3 DNA: TGCAGTGTGGGGGCTCGTGGGAGATACGAGCAGTACTTC. Translated: CSVGARGRYEQYF. The chain uses TRBV20-1 and TRBJ2-7; possibly TRBD1 for D (6 bases). Looked up from germline, CDR1 is DFQATT and CDR2 is SNEGSKA (reference sequence). Trimming removed 7 bases at V and 4 bases at J, with 17 bases between. The CDR3 totals 13 residues.

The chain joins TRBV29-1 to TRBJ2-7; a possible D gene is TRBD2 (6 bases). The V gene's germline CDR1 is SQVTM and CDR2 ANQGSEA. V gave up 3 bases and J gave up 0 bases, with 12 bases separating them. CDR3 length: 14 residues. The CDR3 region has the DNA TGCAGCGTTGAGGAGGGAGGTACCTCCTACGAGCAGTACTTC. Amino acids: CSVEEGGTSYEQYF.

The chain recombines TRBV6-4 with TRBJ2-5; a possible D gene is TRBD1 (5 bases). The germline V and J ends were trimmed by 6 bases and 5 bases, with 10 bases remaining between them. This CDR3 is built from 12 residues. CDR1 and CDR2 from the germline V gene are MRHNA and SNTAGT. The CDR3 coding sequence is TGTGCCAGCAGGGACACCTGGGAGACCCAGTACTTC. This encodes CASRDTWETQYF.

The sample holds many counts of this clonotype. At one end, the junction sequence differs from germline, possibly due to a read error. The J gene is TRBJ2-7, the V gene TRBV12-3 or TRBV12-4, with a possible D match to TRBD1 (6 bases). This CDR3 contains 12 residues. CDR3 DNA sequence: TGTGCCAGCAGTTTGTTTAAGCAGGGGTATTCTTTC. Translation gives CASSLFKQGYSF.

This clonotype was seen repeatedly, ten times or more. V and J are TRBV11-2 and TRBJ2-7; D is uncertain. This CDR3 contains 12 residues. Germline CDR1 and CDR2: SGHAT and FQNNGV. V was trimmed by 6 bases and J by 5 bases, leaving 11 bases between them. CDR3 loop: CASSLGSHEQYF. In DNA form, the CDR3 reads TGTGCCAGCAGTCTCGGGTCCCACGAGCAGTACTTC.

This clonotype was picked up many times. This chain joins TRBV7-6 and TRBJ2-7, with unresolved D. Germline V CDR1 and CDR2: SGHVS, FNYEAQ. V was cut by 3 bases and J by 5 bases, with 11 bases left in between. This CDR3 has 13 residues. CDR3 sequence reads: CASSFGPIDEQYF. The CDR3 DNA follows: TGTGCCAGCAGCTTCGGGCCGATCGACGAGCAGTACTTC.

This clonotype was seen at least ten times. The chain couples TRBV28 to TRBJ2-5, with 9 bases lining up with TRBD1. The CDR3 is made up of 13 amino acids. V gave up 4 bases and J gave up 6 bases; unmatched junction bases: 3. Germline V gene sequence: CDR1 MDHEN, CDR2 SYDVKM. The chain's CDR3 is CASSWDRAQTQYF. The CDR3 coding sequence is TGTGCCAGCAGTTGGGACAGGGCCCAGACCCAGTACTTC.

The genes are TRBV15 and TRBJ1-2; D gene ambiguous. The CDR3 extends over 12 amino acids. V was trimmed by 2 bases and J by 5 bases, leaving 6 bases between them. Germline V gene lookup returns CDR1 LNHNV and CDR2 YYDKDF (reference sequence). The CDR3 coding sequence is TGTGCCACCAGCAGATACGCTTATGGCTACACCTTC. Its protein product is CATSRYAYGYTF.

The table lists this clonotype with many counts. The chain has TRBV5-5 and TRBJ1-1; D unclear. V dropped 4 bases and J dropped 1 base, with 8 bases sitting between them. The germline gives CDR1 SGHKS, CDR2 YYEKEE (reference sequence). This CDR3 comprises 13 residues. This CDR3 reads CASSPLPNTEAFF. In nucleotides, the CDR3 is TGTGCCAGCAGCCCGCTTCCGAACACTGAAGCTTTCTTT.

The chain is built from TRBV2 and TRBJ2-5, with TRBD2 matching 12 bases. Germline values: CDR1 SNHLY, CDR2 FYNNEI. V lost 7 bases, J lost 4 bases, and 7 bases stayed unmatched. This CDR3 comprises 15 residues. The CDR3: CASTDPGLAGETQYF. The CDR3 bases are TGTGCCAGCACTGACCCGGGACTAGCGGGAGAGACCCAGTACTTC.

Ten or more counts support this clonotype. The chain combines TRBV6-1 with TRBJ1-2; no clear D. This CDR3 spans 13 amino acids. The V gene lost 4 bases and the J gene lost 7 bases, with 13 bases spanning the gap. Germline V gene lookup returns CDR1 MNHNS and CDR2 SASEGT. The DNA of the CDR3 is TGTGCCAGCAGTGGAACCGGGCGGACTGGCTACACCTTC. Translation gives CASSGTGRTGYTF.

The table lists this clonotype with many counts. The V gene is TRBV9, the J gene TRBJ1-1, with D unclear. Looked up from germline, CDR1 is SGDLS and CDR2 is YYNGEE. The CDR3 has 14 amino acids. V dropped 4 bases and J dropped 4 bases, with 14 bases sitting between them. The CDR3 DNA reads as TGTGCCAGCAGCTACGGGCGGGGTAGCACTGAAGCTTTCTTT. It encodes CASSYGRGSTEAFF.

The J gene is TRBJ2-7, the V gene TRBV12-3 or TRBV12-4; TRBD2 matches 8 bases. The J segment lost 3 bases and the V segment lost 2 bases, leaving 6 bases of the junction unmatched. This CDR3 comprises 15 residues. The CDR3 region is CASSLQIAGSYEQYF. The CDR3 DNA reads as TGTGCCAGCAGTTTACAAATAGCGGGAAGCTACGAGCAGTACTTC.

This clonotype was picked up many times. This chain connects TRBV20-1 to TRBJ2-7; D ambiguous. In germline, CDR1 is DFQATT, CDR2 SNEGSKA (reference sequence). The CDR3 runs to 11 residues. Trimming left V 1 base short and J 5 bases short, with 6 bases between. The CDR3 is CSARAVHEQYF. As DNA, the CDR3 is TGCAGTGCTAGAGCTGTCCACGAGCAGTACTTC.

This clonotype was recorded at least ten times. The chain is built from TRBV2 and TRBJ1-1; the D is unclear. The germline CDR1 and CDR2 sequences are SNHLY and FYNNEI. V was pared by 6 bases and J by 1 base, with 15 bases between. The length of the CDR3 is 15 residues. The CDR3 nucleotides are TGTGCCAGCAGAACTGAAGGGCTATCGAACACTGAAGCTTTCTTT. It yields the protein CASRTEGLSNTEAFF. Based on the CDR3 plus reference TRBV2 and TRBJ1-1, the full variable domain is EPEVTQTPSHQVTQMGQEVILRCVPISNHLYFYWYRQILGQKVEFLVSFYNNEISEKSEIFDDQFSVERPDGSNFTLKIRSTKLEDSAMYFCASRTEGLSNTEAFFGQGTRLTVV.

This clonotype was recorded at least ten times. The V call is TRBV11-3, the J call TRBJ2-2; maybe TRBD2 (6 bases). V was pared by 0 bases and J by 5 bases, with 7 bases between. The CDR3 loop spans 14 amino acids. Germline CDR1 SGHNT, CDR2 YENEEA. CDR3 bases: TGTGCCAGCAGCTTAGATCGGGGGACCGGGGAGCTGTTTTTT. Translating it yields CASSLDRGTGELFF.

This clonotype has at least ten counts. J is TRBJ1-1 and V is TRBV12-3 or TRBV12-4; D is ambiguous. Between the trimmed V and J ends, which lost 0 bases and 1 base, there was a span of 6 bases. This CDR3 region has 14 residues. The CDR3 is CASSLAVTNTEAFF. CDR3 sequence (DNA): TGTGCCAGCAGTTTAGCAGTAACGAACACTGAAGCTTTCTTT.

CDR3 nucleotide sequence: TGCAGTGCTACCACCGGGACTAGCGGGAGAAAGTACTTC. This sequence encodes CSATTGTSGRKYF. The chain employs TRBV20-1 and TRBJ2-7, with 14 bases matching TRBD2. Germline V lookup: CDR1 DFQATT, CDR2 SNEGSKA (reference sequence). The CDR3 totals 13 residues. The V segment lost 4 bases and the J segment 11 bases; nucleotides outside the gene matches: 7.

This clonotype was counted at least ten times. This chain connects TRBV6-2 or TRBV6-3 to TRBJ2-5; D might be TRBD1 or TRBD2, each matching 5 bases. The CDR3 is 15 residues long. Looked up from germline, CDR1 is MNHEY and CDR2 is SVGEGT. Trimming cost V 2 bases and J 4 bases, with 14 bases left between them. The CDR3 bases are TGTGCCAGCAGTTACGGGACCACAAAGACAGAGACCCAGTACTTC. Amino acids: CASSYGTTKTETQYF.